A selection of T cell receptor beta chains follows, all from one sample in a study of T cells in Graves' hyperthyroidism and ophthalmopathy. One entry per CDR3 protein, called by TCRdb with MiXCR from the multiplex PCR reads. The sample comprises around 480,000 distinct CDR3 sequences, 14% of which are singletons, and 17% rests with the top ten. Sequences were obtained from blood. All receptors come from a woman aged 18-29 years with Graves' hyperthyroidism. The CDR3 runs from the conserved cysteine through the conserved F or W. D genes are given only for firm matches. Rows may omit the clone size; those that give it use once, few, many or a size class.

size	D	length	V	J	DNA	CDR3
many	.	13	TRBV2	TRBJ2-1	TGTGCCAGCAGTGCTGATAACTACAATGAGCAGTTCTTC	CASSADNYNEQFF
.	.	14	TRBV12-3/TRBV12-4	TRBJ2-5	TGTGCCTCAGGGATGACGGGAGTAGGGGAGACCCAGTACTTC	CASGMTGVGETQYF
few	.	14	TRBV7-2	TRBJ1-2	TGTGCCAGCAGCGGAGGCAGGGATTTCTATGGCTACACCTTC	CASSGGRDFYGYTF
.	.	14	TRBV19	TRBJ2-4	TGTGCCAGTAGTACCCAGGGGACGTGGGACATTCAGTACTTC	CASSTQGTWDIQYF
.	.	12	TRBV5-6	TRBJ1-2	TGTGCCAGCAGCCCCAGGGTGGAAGGCTACACCTTC	CASSPRVEGYTF
.	.	17	TRBV19	TRBJ1-4	TGTGCCAGTAGCACAGGGAAGAGTCCCTTAGGGGGTGAAAAACTGTTTTTT	CASSTGKSPLGGEKLFF
many	TRBD2	15	TRBV10-3	TRBJ2-2	TGTGCCATCACTGGGGGACTAGCGGGGACCGGGGAGCTGTTTTTT	CAITGGLAGTGELFF
.	.	17	TRBV27	TRBJ2-1	TGTGCCAGCAGTTCAACTCGGGCGGGCCCCTACTACAATGAGCAGTTCTTC	CASSSTRAGPYYNEQFF
many	.	14	TRBV12-5	TRBJ2-5	TGTGCTAGTGGGGGGGACGTCGGGGTCGCAACCCAGTACTTC	CASGGDVGVATQYF
few	TRBD2	14	TRBV30	TRBJ2-5	TGTGCCTGGAGTCGGACTAGCGGTCAAGAGACCCAGTACTTC	CAWSRTSGQETQYF
many	TRBD2	16	TRBV2	TRBJ2-1	TGTGCCAGCAGGAGGACTAGCGGGAGGGGGGGTAATGAGCAGTTCTTC	CASRRTSGRGGNEQFF
few	.	13	TRBV25-1	TRBJ2-1	TGTGCCAGCAGTGAATTAGTCGGCAATGAGCAGTTCTTC	CASSELVGNEQFF
many	TRBD1	15	TRBV30	TRBJ1-3	TGTGCCTGGGGCCGGGACAGGGCCTCTGGAAACACCATATATTTT	CAWGRDRASGNTIYF
many	.	13	TRBV6-1	TRBJ1-1	TGTGCCAGCAGTGAGACGCTGAACACTGAAGCTTTCTTT	CASSETLNTEAFF
many	TRBD1	13	TRBV12-3/TRBV12-4	TRBJ1-1	TGTGCCAGCAGTTTCCAACAGGGGGTGGAAGCTTTCTTT	CASSFQQGVEAFF
many	TRBD2	14	TRBV15	TRBJ2-1	TGTGCCACCAGCACTAGCGGGAGTTACAATGAGCAGTTCTTC	CATSTSGSYNEQFF
.	TRBD1	12	TRBV30	TRBJ1-1	TGTGCCTGGAGGCGGGACAGCACTGAAGCTTTCTTT	CAWRRDSTEAFF
many	.	16	TRBV18	TRBJ2-3	TGTGCCAGCTCGCCACAAGGGACCACTAGCACAGATACGCAGTATTTT	CASSPQGTTSTDTQYF
many	TRBD1	13	TRBV12-5	TRBJ1-5	TGTGCTAGTGGTTTGGACCACAGGGGACAGGAGCATTTT	CASGLDHRGQEHF
.	TRBD1	15	TRBV24-1	TRBJ2-1	TGTGCCACCAGTGATATCGGACAGGGCACTTACGAGCAGTTCTTC	CATSDIGQGTYEQFF
many	.	16	TRBV12-3/TRBV12-4	TRBJ2-7	TGTGCCAGCAGTTCTGGGGGGAGGGGGCTCCCCCACGAGCAGTACTTC	CASSSGGRGLPHEQYF
many	TRBD2	16	TRBV4-1	TRBJ2-7	TGCGCCAGCAGCCAGAAGCCGACTAGCGAATCCTACGAGCAGTACTTC	CASSQKPTSESYEQYF